The clone carrying this T cell receptor beta chain appeared a single time. A much larger clone lies a single base off, so this may be a read error. In the same sample, other DNA sequences code for this CDR3. The entry originates in a study of blood T cell repertoires in COVID-19. Assay: immunoSEQ multiplex PCR; the TCRdb copy retains only in-frame clones and omits some. This table holds roughly 150,000 clones, roughly 78% found once. Germline lookup yields CDR1 SNHLY and CDR2 FYNNEI. The CDR3 extends over 15 amino acids. This clonotype was obtained from a woman aged 70 to 79 in a cohort exposed to, infected with or recovered from COVID-19 (not recorded which). The sequenced material came from PBMCs or T cells enriched from blood (not recorded which). The chain joins TRBV2 to TRBJ2-5, with TRBD1 matching over 8 bases. For the CDR3, the DNA is TGTGCCAGCAGTCGGCAGGGGGCGGGCCAAGAGACCCAATACTTC. It specifies CASSRQGAGQETQYF.